The 27 T cell receptor beta chains presented below share a single source sample, sequenced in a study of OX40 agonist ivuxolimab in advanced cancers. Libraries were prepared by immunoSEQ multiplex PCR; TCRdb keeps only in-frame clonotypes and omits some of them. The sample shows 65,000 to 85,000 clones, around 89% of them seen only once. The specimen was CD4+ or CD8+ T cells sorted from blood, collected in a trial of the OX40 agonist ivuxolimab. The source of these receptors is an adult with an advanced solid tumor such as melanoma, head and neck, liver or kidney cancer.

The rearrangement uses TRBV19 and TRBJ2-6; 7 nucleotides match TRBD1. V shed 7 bases and J 2 bases; nucleotides not matched to a gene: 5. The CDR3 covers 15 residues. CDR1 and CDR2 (germline): LNHDA, SQIVND (reference sequence). CDR3 residues: CASTKGGAGANVLTF. CDR3 sequence (DNA): TGTGCCAGTACCAAAGGGGGCGCTGGGGCCAACGTCCTGACTTTC.

V gene TRBV6-1 combines with J gene TRBJ1-4; TRBD1 agrees at 7 bases. V trimming: 7 bases; J trimming: 6 bases; junction bases outside the gene matches: 11. Germline loops: CDR1 MNHNS, CDR2 SASEGT. The CDR3 consists of 15 residues. In nucleotides, the CDR3 is TGTGCCAGCACGCTAAGGGGGCGCATAGATGAAAAACTGTTTTTT. Encoded protein: CASTLRGRIDEKLFF.

The table lists this clone with a count of one. The chain uses TRBV29-1 and TRBJ2-3, with no clear D. This CDR3 is built from 14 residues. Trimming cost V 5 bases and J 0 bases, with 12 bases left between them. Germline V gene sequence: CDR1 SQVTM, CDR2 ANQGSEA. The CDR3 loop is CSVQGLSSTDTQYF. In DNA, the CDR3 is TGCAGCGTTCAAGGGCTCTCCAGCACAGATACGCAGTATTTT.

The V and J genes are TRBV6-1 and TRBJ2-5; D unclear. The CDR3 covers 13 residues. Per the germline V gene, CDR1 is MNHNS and CDR2 is SASEGT. The V gene lost 7 bases and the J gene lost 5 bases, with 14 bases spanning the gap. The CDR3 nucleotides are TGTGCCAGCACTAGAGACGGGTGGGAGACCCAGTACTTC. Encoded protein: CASTRDGWETQYF.

J is TRBJ1-5 and V is TRBV28, with 12 bases matching TRBD1. The V gene's germline CDR1 is MDHEN and CDR2 SYDVKM. V gave up 7 bases and J gave up 4 bases; unmatched junction bases: 5. The CDR3 is 15 amino acids. CDR3 loop: CASTGTGGWNQPQHF. In DNA, the CDR3 is TGTGCCAGCACCGGGACAGGGGGCTGGAATCAGCCCCAGCATTTT.

The chain recombines TRBV2 with TRBJ2-5; D possibly uses TRBD1 or TRBD2 (7 bases each). Germline-derived CDR1 and CDR2 are SNHLY and FYNNEI. V lost 5 bases and J 5 bases, leaving 18 bases between the germline ends. CDR3 length: 15 amino acids. CDR3 sequence reads: CASSFRQGGWETQYF. DNA of the CDR3: TGTGCCAGCAGTTTTAGACAGGGAGGGTGGGAGACCCAGTACTTC.

The CDR3 sequence: CASSPPRGGNQPQHF. For the CDR3, the DNA is TGTGCCAGCTCCCCGCCGCGGGGCGGGAATCAGCCCCAGCATTTT. The gene calls are TRBV28 and TRBJ1-5, with a possible D match to TRBD1 (5 bases). V lost 8 bases and J 4 bases, leaving 18 bases between the germline ends. Per germline, CDR1 MDHEN and CDR2 SYDVKM. The CDR3 consists of 15 residues.

The chain recombines TRBV19 with TRBJ1-2; 9 positions match TRBD1. CDR3 length: 16 amino acids. Unmatched junction bases numbered 16, after V lost 7 bases and J lost 7 bases. Germline CDR1 reads LNHDA; CDR2 reads SQIVND (reference sequence). Here the CDR3 reads CASTTPPRDRETGYTF. In DNA, the CDR3 is TGTGCCAGTACCACGCCGCCCCGGGACAGGGAGACTGGCTACACCTTC.

The CDR3 loop is CASSTGQGQETQYF. CDR3 in DNA: TGCGCCAGCAGCACGGGACAGGGACAAGAGACCCAGTACTTC. The genes are TRBV5-1 and TRBJ2-5; 9 nucleotides agree with TRBD1. There are 14 residues in the CDR3. Germline CDR1 reads SGHRS; CDR2 reads YFSETQ. Trimming took 4 bases from V and 2 from J; bases not matched to a gene: 3.

This clone occurred once. This chain uses TRBV18 with TRBJ2-7; D is possibly TRBD1 or TRBD2 (6 bases each). V gave up 4 bases and J gave up 1 base, with 11 bases separating them. The CDR3 is 14 residues long. Germline assignment: CDR1 KGHSH and CDR2 LQKENI. CDR3 loop: CASSRPGASYEQYF. The CDR3, as DNA: TGTGCCAGCTCACGTCCGGGGGCTTCCTACGAGCAGTACTTC.

J is TRBJ2-7 and V is TRBV18; D is unresolved. The ends were cut back, 2 bases at V and 0 bases at J, with 8 bases in the middle. The CDR3 runs to 14 residues. Germline values: CDR1 KGHSH, CDR2 LQKENI. CDR3 sequence: CASSPGQTSYEQYF. DNA for the CDR3: TGTGCCAGCTCACCAGGGCAGACCTCCTACGAGCAGTACTTC.

The chain couples TRBV7-8 to TRBJ1-2; the D gene is possibly TRBD1 (5 bases). Germline CDR1 is SGHVS and CDR2 is FQNEAQ. CDR3 length: 14 residues. Trimming took 5 bases from V and 4 from J, leaving 14 bases between them. CDR3 DNA sequence: TGTGCCAGCAGCCCCACAGGCTTCTCCTATGGCTACACCTTC. Translating it yields CASSPTGFSYGYTF.

The chain links TRBV6-1 to TRBJ2-3; either TRBD1 or TRBD2 may fit D (5 bases each). Trimming stripped 5 bases from V and 3 bases from J, with 12 bases between. Germline CDR1 and CDR2: MNHNS and SASEGT. This CDR3 has 14 amino acids. The CDR3 here is CASSLGTLTDTQYF. The CDR3, as DNA: TGTGCCAGCAGTCTCGGGACCCTTACAGATACGCAGTATTTT.

The genes are TRBV11-3 and TRBJ2-3, with D unclear. V lost 0 bases and J 4 bases, leaving 2 bases between the germline ends. The germline V gene encodes CDR1 SGHNT and CDR2 YENEEA. The CDR3 extends over 12 amino acids. CDR3 amino acids: CASSLDADTQYF. Written as DNA, the CDR3 is TGTGCCAGCAGCTTAGATGCAGATACGCAGTATTTT.

The DNA for the CDR3 is TGTGCCAGCTCACCGTGGAAGGGGGCCTACGAGCAGTACTTC. Translation gives CASSPWKGAYEQYF. The rearrangement joins TRBV18 to TRBJ2-7; a possible D gene is TRBD1 (6 bases). The CDR3 has 14 residues. V was pared by 3 bases and J by 2 bases, with 11 bases between. Germline values: CDR1 KGHSH, CDR2 LQKENI.

The chain couples TRBV18 to TRBJ2-5, with no clear D. This CDR3 comprises 12 residues. Trimming shortened V by 6 bases and J by 1 base, and 6 bases separated the two germline ends. CDR1 is KGHSH, CDR2 LQKENI, per germline. The CDR3: CASSVFQETQYF. CDR3 bases: TGTGCCAGCTCCGTTTTCCAAGAGACCCAGTACTTC.

The rearrangement joins TRBV7-5 to TRBJ2-2. TRBV7-5 is a pseudogene. The CDR3 consists of 12 residues. The CDR3 loop is CARGGRTGELFF. In nucleotides, the CDR3 is TGTGCCAGAGGGGGGCGCACCGGGGAGCTGTTTTTT.

The chain has TRBV18 and TRBJ1-1; D might be TRBD1 (6 bases). With 6 bases removed from V and 7 bases from J, the gap between germline ends came to 12 bases. CDR3 size: 12 residues. Germline V gene sequence: CDR1 KGHSH, CDR2 LQKENI. The CDR3 region is CASSPGGLEAFF. The DNA for the CDR3 is TGTGCCAGCTCGCCGGGGGGGCTTGAAGCTTTCTTT.

The rearrangement uses TRBV5-1 and TRBJ2-7; D ambiguous. Germline V gene sequence: CDR1 SGHRS, CDR2 YFSETQ. This CDR3 spans 15 amino acids. V lost 2 bases and J lost 6, with 18 bases in between. The CDR3 DNA reads TGCGCCAGCAGCTTCGGAGATTCTTTTATGGGCGAGCAGTACTTC. This codes for CASSFGDSFMGEQYF. Based on the CDR3 plus reference TRBV5-1 and TRBJ2-7, the full variable domain is KAGVTQTPRYLIKTRGQQVTLSCSPISGHRSVSWYQQTPGQGLQFLFEYFSETQRNKGNFPGRFSGRQFSNSRSEMNVSTLELGDSALYLCASSFGDSFMGEQYFGPGTRLTVT.

The chain employs TRBV27 and TRBJ2-7; D is perhaps TRBD2 (7 bases). V shed 5 bases and J shed 3 bases, with 14 bases lying between them. CDR1 and CDR2 from the germline V gene are MNHEY and SMNVEV (reference sequence). CDR3 length equals 14 residues. DNA for the CDR3: TGTGCCAGCAGTCTGCGGGGGCGCCTCTACGAGCAGTACTTC. Amino acid sequence: CASSLRGRLYEQYF.

This CDR3 is CASSQALGGYEQFF. The CDR3 coding sequence is TGTGCCAGCAGCCAAGCGTTAGGGGGATATGAGCAGTTCTTC. The rearrangement links TRBV4-2 to TRBJ2-1, with a weak D call TRBD1 (6 bases). V shed 1 base and J shed 8 bases, with 12 bases lying between them. The CDR3 consists of 14 residues. In germline, CDR1 is LGHNA, CDR2 YNFKEQ.

The chain joins TRBV5-1 to TRBJ1-1; D is uncertain. The ends were cut back, 0 bases at V and 0 bases at J, with 12 bases in the middle. The CDR3 spans 16 residues. Germline V gene lookup returns CDR1 SGHRS and CDR2 YFSETQ. CDR3 sequence reads: CASSLEPGPMNTEAFF. The CDR3, as DNA: TGCGCCAGCAGCTTGGAACCAGGACCCATGAACACTGAAGCTTTCTTT.

Regarding this clone: Mismatch with germline at one junction end may stem from a read error. This chain's CDR3 is CASSLLGSNDGYTF. Written as DNA, the CDR3 is TGCGCCAGCAGCTTGCTAGGCTCTAACGATGGCTACACCTTC. The chain employs TRBV5-1 and TRBJ1-2; D not resolved. Per germline, CDR1 SGHRS and CDR2 YFSETQ. The CDR3 is 14 amino acids.

The rearrangement links TRBV5-4 to TRBJ2-3, with D tentatively TRBD2 (5 bases). The CDR3 spans 16 residues. The V gene's germline CDR1 is SGHNT and CDR2 YYREEE (reference sequence). The V end lost 4 bases, the J end lost 2 bases, and 17 bases lay between the germline ends. The CDR3 sequence: CASSPRIWTDTDTQYF. CDR3 DNA sequence: TGTGCCAGCAGCCCGCGTATTTGGACTGACACAGATACGCAGTATTTT.

The rearrangement links TRBV18 to TRBJ1-5, with 8 nucleotides matching TRBD1. V shed 0 bases, J shed 3 bases, and the junction held 4 bases outside the gene matches. CDR3 length: 16 residues. The germline V gene has CDR1 KGHSH and CDR2 LQKENI. The CDR3 reads CASSPPATGDNQPQHF. DNA of the CDR3: TGTGCCAGCTCACCACCAGCGACAGGGGACAATCAGCCCCAGCATTTT.

This sequence joins TRBV27 and TRBJ2-3, with TRBD2 matching 8 bases. The V segment lost 3 bases and the J segment 3 bases; nucleotides outside the gene matches: 14. Per the germline V gene, CDR1 is MNHEY and CDR2 is SMNVEV (reference sequence). The CDR3 runs to 18 residues. The CDR3 DNA reads TGTGCCAGCAGTTTTATCGGCTCTAGCGGGCCGCGGACAGATACGCAGTATTTT. Protein: CASSFIGSSGPRTDTQYF.

This rearrangement joins TRBV6-4 to TRBJ2-1, with 9 bases matching TRBD2. V trimming: 5 bases; J trimming: 4 bases; junction bases outside the gene matches: 9. CDR1 MRHNA and CDR2 SNTAGT come from the germline V gene. The CDR3 is made up of 16 amino acids. CDR3 DNA: TGTGCCAGCAGTCTTTTTAGCGGGAGCGGGTACAATGAGCAGTTCTTC. Encoded protein: CASSLFSGSGYNEQFF.